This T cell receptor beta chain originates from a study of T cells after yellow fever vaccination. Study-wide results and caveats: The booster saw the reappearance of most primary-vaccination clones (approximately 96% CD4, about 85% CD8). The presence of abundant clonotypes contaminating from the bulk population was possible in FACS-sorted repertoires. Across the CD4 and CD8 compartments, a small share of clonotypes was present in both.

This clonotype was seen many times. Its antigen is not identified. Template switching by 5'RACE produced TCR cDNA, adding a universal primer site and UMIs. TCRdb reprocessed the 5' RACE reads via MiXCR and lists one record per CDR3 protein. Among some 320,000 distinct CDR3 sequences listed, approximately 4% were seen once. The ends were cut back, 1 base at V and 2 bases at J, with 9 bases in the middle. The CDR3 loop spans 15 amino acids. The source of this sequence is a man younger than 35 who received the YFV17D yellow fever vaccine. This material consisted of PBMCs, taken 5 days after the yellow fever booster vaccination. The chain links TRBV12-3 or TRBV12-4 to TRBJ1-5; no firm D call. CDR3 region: CASSLGGIGNQPQHF. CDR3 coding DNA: TGTGCCAGCAGTTTAGGTGGAATTGGCAATCAGCCCCAGCATTTT.